These 28 T cell receptor beta chains originate from one sample sequenced in a study of T cell repertoires in cytomegalovirus infection. TCRdb fed the reads into MiXCR, producing one record per CDR3 protein. The sample yields about 150,000 distinct CDR3 sequences, roughly 15% seen once. The sequenced material came from CD8+ T cells from PBMCs. The origin of the receptors is a human donor in good health (CMV status not recorded). Some clones in this sample may be carry-over from other donors' samples.

The V and J genes are TRBV27 and TRBJ1-1; 7 bases agree with TRBD1. Trimming took 7 bases from V and 1 from J; bases not matched to a gene: 3. CDR1 is MNHEY and CDR2 is SMNVEV in the germline V gene (reference sequence). There are 13 residues in the CDR3. The DNA of the CDR3 is TGTGCCAGCATTTCAGGGGGGAACACTGAAGCTTTCTTT. This translates into CASISGGNTEAFF.

Only a few counts were recorded for this clonotype. The chain couples TRBV19 to TRBJ1-2; D might be TRBD1 (5 bases). This CDR3 has 13 residues. V lost 3 bases, J lost 6 bases, and 11 bases lay in between. Per germline, CDR1 LNHDA and CDR2 SQIVND (reference sequence). In nucleotides, the CDR3 is TGTGCCAGTAGTATGGACATCTTGGATGGCTACACCTTC. This sequence encodes CASSMDILDGYTF.

This clonotype appeared many times. V and J are TRBV7-8 and TRBJ2-1; 7 nucleotides agree with TRBD2. This CDR3 comprises 15 residues. Germline CDR1 is SGHVS and CDR2 is FQNEAQ. Trimming removed 1 base from V and 6 bases from J; junction bases left unmatched: 6. CDR3 in DNA: TGTGCCAGCAGCTTAGGGGGGGGAATTCGCAATGAGCAGTTCTTC. Translated, it gives CASSLGGGIRNEQFF. Variable domain in full (rest from reference TRBV7-8 and TRBJ2-1): GAGVSQSPRYKVAKRGQDVALRCDPISGHVSLFWYQQALGQGPEFLTYFQNEAQLDKSGLPSDRFFAERPEGSVSTLKIQRTQQEDSAVYLCASSLGGGIRNEQFFGPGTRLTVL.

This clonotype was counted at least ten times. This rearrangement joins TRBV28 to TRBJ1-5; D not resolved. Germline-derived CDR1 and CDR2 are MDHEN and SYDVKM. The V end lost 3 bases, the J end lost 3 bases, and 9 bases lay between the germline ends. There are 14 residues in the CDR3. The CDR3 sequence: CASSLGRYNQPQHF. The CDR3 DNA reads TGTGCCAGCAGTTTGGGCCGGTACAATCAGCCCCAGCATTTT.

The CDR3 sequence: CASDRRDRSTDTQYF. The CDR3 DNA is TGTGCCAGCGACCGACGGGACAGAAGCACAGATACGCAGTATTTT. The V call is TRBV12-3 or TRBV12-4, the J call TRBJ2-3; 7 bases fit TRBD1. The V and J ends lost 8 bases and 0 bases, in that order; junction bases with no gene match: 8. The CDR3 spans 15 residues.

This rearrangement joins TRBV12-3 or TRBV12-4 to TRBJ2-1; TRBD2 agrees at 9 bases. The J segment lost 5 bases and the V segment lost 6 bases, leaving 11 bases of the junction unmatched. The CDR3 totals 16 residues. The CDR3 nucleotides are TGTGCCAGCAGCCCCCCGACTAGCGGACCGAACAATGAGCAGTTCTTC. It codes for CASSPPTSGPNNEQFF.

The chain recombines TRBV20-1 with TRBJ1-2; D gene uncertain. Trimming took off 0 bases at V and 5 bases at J, with 16 bases between the two ends. CDR1 is DFQATT, CDR2 SNEGSKA, per germline (reference sequence). The CDR3 extends over 15 amino acids. The CDR3 loop reads CSARDNTDGDYGYTF. In DNA form, the CDR3 reads TGCAGTGCTAGAGATAATACGGATGGTGATTATGGCTACACCTTC.

The V call is TRBV7-9, the J call TRBJ2-1, with 11 bases lining up with TRBD2. The CDR3 loop spans 16 amino acids. After removal of 0 bases from V and 7 bases from J, the junction contained 5 bases not matched to a gene. Germline lookup yields CDR1 SEHNR and CDR2 FQNEAQ (reference sequence). Written as DNA, the CDR3 is TGTGCCAGCAGCTTAGCTAGCGGGAGGGCCGGGAATGAGCAGTTCTTC. It is translated as CASSLASGRAGNEQFF.

This clonotype has just a few counts. J is TRBJ2-7 and V is TRBV19, with 8 positions matching TRBD1. Germline values: CDR1 LNHDA, CDR2 SQIVND (reference sequence). J lost 5 bases, V lost 7 bases, and 7 bases had no gene match. This CDR3 is 13 amino acids long. CDR3 in DNA: TGTGCCAGTATAAAAGACAGGGGCCACGAGCAGTACTTC. Encoded protein: CASIKDRGHEQYF.

This clonotype was seen a handful of times. The V call is TRBV6-8, the J call TRBJ1-2; a weak D match, TRBD1 (5 bases). V lost 10 bases to trimming and J lost 1 base, with 16 bases between them. Germline CDR1 MNHGY, CDR2 SAAAGT. This CDR3 has 14 residues. The chain's CDR3 is CATRGTGINYGYTF. DNA for the CDR3: TGTGCCACCCGGGGCACAGGAATTAACTATGGCTACACCTTC.

V is TRBV6-6 and J is TRBJ2-2; a weak D match, TRBD2 (6 bases). Trimming stripped 7 bases from V and 1 base from J, with 13 bases between. Germline V gives CDR1 MNHNY, CDR2 SVGAGI (reference sequence). The CDR3 has 15 residues. CDR3 sequence (DNA): TGTGCCAGCAACCACCGGGACTGGAACACCGGGGAGCTGTTTTTT. Translation: CASNHRDWNTGELFF.

The chain is built from TRBV6-2 or TRBV6-3 and TRBJ2-2; no firm D call. CDR1 is MNHEY, CDR2 SVGEGT, per germline. The ends were cut back, 7 bases at V and 6 bases at J, with 18 bases in the middle. CDR3 length equals 15 residues. The CDR3 nucleotides are TGTGCCAGCACCCTCGCCCTGGCCCCGGCCGGGGAGCTGTTTTTT. Residues: CASTLALAPAGELFF.

In its sample, this clonotype was seen a few times. The chain uses TRBV24-1 and TRBJ1-2; D perhaps matches TRBD1 (5 bases). This CDR3 contains 13 residues. CDR1 and CDR2 (germline): KGHDR, SFDVKD. The V and J ends lost 8 bases and 3 bases respectively, with 12 bases between them. The CDR3 sequence is CATKGPHDYGYTF. The CDR3 region has the DNA TGTGCCACCAAGGGACCCCATGACTATGGCTACACCTTC.

The rearrangement uses TRBV7-9 and TRBJ2-1; possible D gene TRBD2, 5 bases. Germline assignment: CDR1 SEHNR and CDR2 FQNEAQ (reference sequence). V lost 4 bases, J lost 13 bases, and 14 bases lay in between. The CDR3 runs 12 residues. CDR3 sequence reads: CASSYLDFGQFF. The DNA of the CDR3 is TGTGCCAGCAGCTACCTGGACTTTGGACAGTTCTTC.

The chain carries TRBV29-1 and TRBJ2-1; perhaps TRBD2 as D (5 bases). Germline-derived CDR1 and CDR2 are SQVTM and ANQGSEA. The CDR3 extends over 14 amino acids. Trimming removed 3 bases at V and 13 bases at J, with 22 bases between. The DNA for the CDR3 is TGCAGCGTTGACCCAGCTCAGCGGAAGTCGGGACAGTTCTTC. Its translation: CSVDPAQRKSGQFF.

This clonotype was observed a handful of times. The CDR3 nucleotides are TGTGCCAGCAGTTTAGATCAAGGCGGGTCGAGTGAGCAGTTCTTC. This codes for CASSLDQGGSSEQFF. This chain connects TRBV12-3 or TRBV12-4 to TRBJ2-1; possibly TRBD2 for D (5 bases). This CDR3 is built from 15 residues. V lost 1 base, J lost 9 bases, and 16 bases lay in between.

This clonotype was seen a few times. CDR3 in DNA: TGTGCCAGCAGCCTAGATGGACTAGCCAGGACCAATGAGCAGTTCTTC. Translating gives CASSLDGLARTNEQFF. The J gene is TRBJ2-1, the V gene TRBV7-2; 8 bases line up with TRBD2. In germline, CDR1 is SGHTA, CDR2 FQGNSA. CDR3 length: 16 residues. V was pared by 5 bases and J by 6 bases, with 12 bases of the junction left unmatched.

This clonotype turned up a few times. This rearrangement joins TRBV7-2 to TRBJ2-7; weak D call: TRBD1 (6 bases). The CDR3 consists of 15 residues. Trimming cost V 2 bases and J 1 base, with 12 bases left between them. The germline V gene encodes CDR1 SGHTA and CDR2 FQGNSA. CDR3 sequence reads: CASSLNSGQSYEQYF. The CDR3 DNA reads as TGTGCCAGCAGCTTAAATTCGGGACAATCCTACGAGCAGTACTTC.

The chain carries TRBV5-6 and TRBJ2-1; D is unclear. Per the germline V gene, CDR1 is SGHDT and CDR2 is YYEEEE. V lost 4 bases and J lost 4, with 18 bases in between. This CDR3 is built from 16 residues. This CDR3 is CASSRSEWEGYNEQFF. The CDR3, as DNA: TGTGCCAGCAGCCGCTCCGAATGGGAAGGATACAATGAGCAGTTCTTC.

The gene calls are TRBV28 and TRBJ2-1, with 7 bases aligning to TRBD1. Germline CDR1 MDHEN, CDR2 SYDVKM. Germline trimming cut 2 bases from V and 6 bases from J; bases unmatched to any gene: 4. The CDR3 covers 14 residues. The CDR3 DNA follows: TGTGCCAGCAGTTTACGGGGACAGATCAATGAGCAGTTCTTC. This encodes CASSLRGQINEQFF.

This clonotype appeared a few times. The chain joins TRBV5-1 to TRBJ2-7; possible D gene TRBD2, 5 bases. V was cut by 0 bases and J by 5 bases, with 12 bases left in between. Germline V gene sequence: CDR1 SGHRS, CDR2 YFSETQ. This CDR3 has 14 amino acids. This chain's CDR3 is CASSLGSVGNEQYF. In DNA form, the CDR3 reads TGCGCCAGCAGCTTGGGTAGCGTCGGGAACGAGCAGTACTTC.

The chain combines TRBV20-1 with TRBJ2-7; D is uncertain. Germline lookup yields CDR1 DFQATT and CDR2 SNEGSKA (reference sequence). V lost 2 bases, J lost 3 bases, and 8 bases lay in between. The CDR3 is made up of 12 amino acids. CDR3 loop: CSARLTSYEQYF. Here the CDR3 DNA reads TGCAGTGCTAGACTTACCAGCTACGAGCAGTACTTC.

This clonotype was observed at least ten times. The J gene is TRBJ2-1, the V gene TRBV7-8; 11 bases map to TRBD2. V was pared by 10 bases and J by 5 bases, with 16 bases of the junction left unmatched. The CDR3 is 17 amino acids. The germline CDR1 and CDR2 sequences are SGHVS and FQNEAQ. The CDR3 sequence is CATLWASGGPRDNEQFF. CDR3 in DNA: TGTGCCACCCTCTGGGCTAGCGGGGGGCCGCGTGACAATGAGCAGTTCTTC.

There are a few counts of this clonotype. V usage is TRBV7-9 and J usage is TRBJ2-7; 10 nucleotides align to TRBD1. The CDR3 has 16 residues. V lost 5 bases to trimming and J lost 0 bases; unmatched junction nucleotides: 7. In germline, CDR1 is SEHNR, CDR2 FQNEAQ (reference sequence). The CDR3 nucleotides are TGTGCCAGCAGCCTCACCGACAGGGGGCTCTCCTACGAGCAGTACTTC. It is translated as CASSLTDRGLSYEQYF.

The chain carries TRBV6-5 and TRBJ2-2, with D hard to call. The germline V and J ends were trimmed by 2 bases and 0 bases, with 4 bases remaining between them. This CDR3 has 14 amino acids. Germline values: CDR1 MNHEY, CDR2 SVGAGI. CDR3 coding DNA: TGTGCCAGCAGTTACGCCCCGAACACCGGGGAGCTGTTTTTT. Translating it yields CASSYAPNTGELFF.

The V gene is TRBV9, the J gene TRBJ2-1; D is ambiguous. Germline lookup yields CDR1 SGDLS and CDR2 YYNGEE. The CDR3 length is 14 residues. The V end was cut by 0 bases, the J end by 3 bases, with 7 bases between. The CDR3 region is CASSVEGNYNEQFF. In DNA, the CDR3 is TGTGCCAGCAGCGTAGAAGGTAACTACAATGAGCAGTTCTTC.

This chain connects TRBV7-9 to TRBJ2-2, with TRBD2 as a possible D gene (6 bases). V was clipped by 7 bases and J by 4 bases, with 22 bases between them. There are 17 residues in the CDR3. Germline-derived CDR1 and CDR2 are SEHNR and FQNEAQ (reference sequence). CDR3 DNA sequence: TGTGCCAGCAATCCGAGGGGCCTCGGGGAGGTCACCGGGGAGCTGTTTTTT. Translating it yields CASNPRGLGEVTGELFF.

This clonotype was found a few times. The CDR3 spells CASSYSTVVGYNEQFF. The CDR3 DNA reads as TGTGCCAGCAGTTACTCGACAGTGGTGGGTTACAATGAGCAGTTCTTC. V is TRBV6-2 or TRBV6-3 and J is TRBJ2-1, with D perhaps matching TRBD1 (5 bases). V dropped 0 bases and J dropped 4 bases, with 13 bases sitting between them. This CDR3 spans 16 amino acids. Germline CDR1 reads MNHEY; CDR2 reads SVGEGT.